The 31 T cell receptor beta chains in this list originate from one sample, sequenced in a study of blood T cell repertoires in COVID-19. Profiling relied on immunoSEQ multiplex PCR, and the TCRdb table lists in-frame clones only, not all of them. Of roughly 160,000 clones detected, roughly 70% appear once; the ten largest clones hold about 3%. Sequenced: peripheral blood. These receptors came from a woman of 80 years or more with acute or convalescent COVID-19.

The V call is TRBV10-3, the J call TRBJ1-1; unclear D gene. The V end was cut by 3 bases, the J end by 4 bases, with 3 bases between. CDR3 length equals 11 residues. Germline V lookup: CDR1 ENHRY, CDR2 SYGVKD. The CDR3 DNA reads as TGTGCCATCAGTGACTTCACTGAAGCTTTCTTT. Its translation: CAISDFTEAFF.

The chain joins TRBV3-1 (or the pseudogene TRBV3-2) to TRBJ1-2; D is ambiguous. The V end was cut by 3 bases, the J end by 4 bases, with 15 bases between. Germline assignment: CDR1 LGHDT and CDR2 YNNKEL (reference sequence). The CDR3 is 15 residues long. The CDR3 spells CASSQSGVPGYGYTF. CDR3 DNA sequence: TGTGCCAGCAGCCAGAGCGGGGTCCCCGGCTATGGCTACACCTTC.

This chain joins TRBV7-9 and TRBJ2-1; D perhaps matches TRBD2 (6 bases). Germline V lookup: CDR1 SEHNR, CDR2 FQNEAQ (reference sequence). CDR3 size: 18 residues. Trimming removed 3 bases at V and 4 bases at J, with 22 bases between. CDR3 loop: CASSFIAHTLARYNEQFF. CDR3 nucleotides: TGTGCCAGCAGCTTTATTGCGCATACCCTAGCGAGATACAATGAGCAGTTCTTC.

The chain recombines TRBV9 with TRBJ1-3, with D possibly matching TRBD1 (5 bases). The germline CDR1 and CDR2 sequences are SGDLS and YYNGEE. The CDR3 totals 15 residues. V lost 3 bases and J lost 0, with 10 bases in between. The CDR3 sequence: CASSGQGPSGNTIYF. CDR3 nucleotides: TGTGCCAGCAGCGGGCAGGGCCCCTCTGGAAACACCATATATTTT. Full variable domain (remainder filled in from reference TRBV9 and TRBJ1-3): DSGVTQTPKHLITATGQRVTLRCSPRSGDLSVYWYQQSLDQGLQFLIQYYNGEERAKGNILERFSAQQFPDLHSELNLSSLELGDSALYFCASSGQGPSGNTIYFGEGSWLTVV.

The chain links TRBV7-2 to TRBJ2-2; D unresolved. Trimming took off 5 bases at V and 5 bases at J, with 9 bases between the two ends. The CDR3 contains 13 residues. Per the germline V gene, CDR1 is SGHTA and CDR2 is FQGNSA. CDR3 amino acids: CASSQTVTGELFF. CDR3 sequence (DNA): TGTGCCAGCAGCCAAACTGTTACCGGGGAGCTGTTTTTT.

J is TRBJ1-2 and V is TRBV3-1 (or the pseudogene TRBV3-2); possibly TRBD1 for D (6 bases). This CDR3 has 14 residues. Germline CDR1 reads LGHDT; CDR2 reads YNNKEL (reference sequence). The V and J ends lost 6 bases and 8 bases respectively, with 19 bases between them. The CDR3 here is CASRRTEGGLGYTF. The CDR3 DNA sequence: TGTGCCAGCAGGCGAACAGAGGGGGGGCTCGGCTACACCTTC.

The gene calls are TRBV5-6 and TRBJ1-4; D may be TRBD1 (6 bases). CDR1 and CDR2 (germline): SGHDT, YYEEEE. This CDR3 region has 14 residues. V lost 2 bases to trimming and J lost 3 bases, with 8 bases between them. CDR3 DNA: TGTGCCAGCAGCTTTGCAGGGGCTAATGAAAAACTGTTTTTT. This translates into CASSFAGANEKLFF.

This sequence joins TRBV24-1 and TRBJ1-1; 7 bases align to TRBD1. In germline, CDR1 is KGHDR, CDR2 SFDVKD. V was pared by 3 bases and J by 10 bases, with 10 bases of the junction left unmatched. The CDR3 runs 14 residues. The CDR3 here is CATSDGRGKGGAFF. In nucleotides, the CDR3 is TGTGCCACCAGTGATGGCAGGGGGAAGGGAGGAGCTTTCTTT.

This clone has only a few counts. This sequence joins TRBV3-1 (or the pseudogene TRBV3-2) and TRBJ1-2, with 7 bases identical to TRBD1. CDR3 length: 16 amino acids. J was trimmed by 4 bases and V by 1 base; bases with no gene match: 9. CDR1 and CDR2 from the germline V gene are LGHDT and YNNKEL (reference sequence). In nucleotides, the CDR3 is TGTGCCAGCAGCCAAGGGAGGAGGGGGCAAAGCTATGGCTACACCTTC. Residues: CASSQGRRGQSYGYTF.

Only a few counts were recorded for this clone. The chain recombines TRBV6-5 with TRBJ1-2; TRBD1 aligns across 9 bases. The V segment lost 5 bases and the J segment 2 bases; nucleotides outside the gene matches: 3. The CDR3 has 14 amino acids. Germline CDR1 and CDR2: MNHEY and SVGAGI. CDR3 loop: CASSKDRGNYGYTF. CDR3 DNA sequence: TGTGCCAGCAGTAAGGACAGGGGAAACTATGGCTACACCTTC.

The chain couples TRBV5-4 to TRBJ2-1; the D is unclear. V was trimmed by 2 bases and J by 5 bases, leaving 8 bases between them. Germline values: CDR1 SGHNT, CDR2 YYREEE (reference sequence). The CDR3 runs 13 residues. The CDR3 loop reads CASSFSRDNEQFF. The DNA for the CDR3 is TGTGCCAGCAGCTTTTCCCGAGACAATGAGCAGTTCTTC.

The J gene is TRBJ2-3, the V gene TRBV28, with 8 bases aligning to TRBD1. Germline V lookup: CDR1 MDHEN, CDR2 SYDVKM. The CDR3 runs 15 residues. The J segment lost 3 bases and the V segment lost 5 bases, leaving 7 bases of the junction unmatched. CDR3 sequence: CASSRDRGVTDTQYF. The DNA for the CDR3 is TGTGCCAGCAGTCGAGACAGGGGCGTAACAGATACGCAGTATTTT.

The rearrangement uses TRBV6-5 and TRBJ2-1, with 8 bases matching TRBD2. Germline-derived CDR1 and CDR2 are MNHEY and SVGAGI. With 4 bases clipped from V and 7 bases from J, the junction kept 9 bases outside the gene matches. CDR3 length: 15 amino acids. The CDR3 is CASSFGTSRTNEQFF. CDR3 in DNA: TGTGCCAGCAGTTTCGGGACTAGTCGCACTAATGAGCAGTTCTTC.

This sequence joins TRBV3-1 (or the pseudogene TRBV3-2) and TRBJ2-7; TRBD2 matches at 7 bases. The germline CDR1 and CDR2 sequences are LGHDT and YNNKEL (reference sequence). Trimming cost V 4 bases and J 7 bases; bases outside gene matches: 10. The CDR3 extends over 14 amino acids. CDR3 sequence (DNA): TGTGCCAGCAGCCCTCTAGCGGCTCTCGGGGAGCAGTACTTC. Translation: CASSPLAALGEQYF.

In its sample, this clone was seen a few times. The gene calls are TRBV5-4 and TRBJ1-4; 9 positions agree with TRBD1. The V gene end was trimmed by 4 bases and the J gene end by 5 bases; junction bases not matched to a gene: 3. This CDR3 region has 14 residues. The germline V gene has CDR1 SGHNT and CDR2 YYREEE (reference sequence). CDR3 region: CASSRDRENEKLFF. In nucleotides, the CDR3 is TGTGCCAGCAGCCGGGACAGGGAGAATGAAAAACTGTTTTTT.

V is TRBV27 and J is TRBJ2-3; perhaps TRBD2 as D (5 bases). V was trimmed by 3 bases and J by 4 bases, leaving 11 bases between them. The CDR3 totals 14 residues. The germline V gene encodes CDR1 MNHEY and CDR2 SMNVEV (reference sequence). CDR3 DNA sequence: TGTGCCAGCAGTTTTGAGGGATCGTCAGATACGCAGTATTTT. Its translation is CASSFEGSSDTQYF.

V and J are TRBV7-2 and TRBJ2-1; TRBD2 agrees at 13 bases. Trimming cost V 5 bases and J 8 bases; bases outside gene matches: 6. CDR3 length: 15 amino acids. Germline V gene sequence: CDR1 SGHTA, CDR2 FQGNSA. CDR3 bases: TGTGCCAGCAGCCGGGGACTAGCGGGAACCGATGAGCAGTTCTTC. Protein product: CASSRGLAGTDEQFF.

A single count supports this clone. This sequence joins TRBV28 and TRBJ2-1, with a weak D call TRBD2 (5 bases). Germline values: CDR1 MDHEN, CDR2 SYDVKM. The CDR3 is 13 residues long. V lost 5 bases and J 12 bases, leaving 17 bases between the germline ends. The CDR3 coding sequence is TGTGCCAGCAGTGGACTCGCCACCAAAGGGCAGTTCTTC. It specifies CASSGLATKGQFF.

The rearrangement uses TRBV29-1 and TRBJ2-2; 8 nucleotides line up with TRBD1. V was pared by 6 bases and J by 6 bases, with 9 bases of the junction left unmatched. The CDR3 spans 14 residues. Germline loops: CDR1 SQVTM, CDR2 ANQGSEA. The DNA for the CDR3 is TGCAGCGTGTGCCGGGACAGGTATTCCGGGGAGCTGTTTTTT. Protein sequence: CSVCRDRYSGELFF.

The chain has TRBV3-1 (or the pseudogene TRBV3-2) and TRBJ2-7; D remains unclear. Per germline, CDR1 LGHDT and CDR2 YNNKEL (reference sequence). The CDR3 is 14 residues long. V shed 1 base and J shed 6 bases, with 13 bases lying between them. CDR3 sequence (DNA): TGTGCCAGCAGCCAAGCAGACCGGAGATCCGAGCAGTACTTC. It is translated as CASSQADRRSEQYF.

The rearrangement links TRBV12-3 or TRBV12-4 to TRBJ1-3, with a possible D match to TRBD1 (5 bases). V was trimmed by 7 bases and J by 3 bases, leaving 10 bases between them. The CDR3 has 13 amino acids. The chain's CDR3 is CASTQGIGNTIYF. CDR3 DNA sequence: TGTGCCAGCACCCAGGGTATTGGAAACACCATATATTTT.

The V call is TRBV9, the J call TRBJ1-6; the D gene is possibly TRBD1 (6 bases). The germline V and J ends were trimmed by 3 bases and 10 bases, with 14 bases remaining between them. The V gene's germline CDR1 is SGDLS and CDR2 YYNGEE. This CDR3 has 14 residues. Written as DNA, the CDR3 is TGTGCCAGCAGCGGACAAACAGGGACCTCACCCCTCCACTTT. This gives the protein CASSGQTGTSPLHF.

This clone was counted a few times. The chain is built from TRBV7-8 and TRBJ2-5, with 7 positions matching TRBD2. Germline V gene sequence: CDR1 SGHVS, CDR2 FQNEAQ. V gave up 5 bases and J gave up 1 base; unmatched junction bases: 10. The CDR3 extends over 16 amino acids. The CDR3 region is CASSPLAGATQETQYF. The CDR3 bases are TGTGCCAGCAGCCCTCTGGCGGGAGCCACCCAAGAGACCCAGTACTTC.

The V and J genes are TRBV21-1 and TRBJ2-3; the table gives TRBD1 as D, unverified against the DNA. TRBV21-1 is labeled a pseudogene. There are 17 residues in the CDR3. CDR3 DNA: TGTGCCAGCAGCAAAGGGGTCAGGGGCCATAGCACAGATACGCAGTATTTT. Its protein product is CASSKGVRGHSTDTQYF.

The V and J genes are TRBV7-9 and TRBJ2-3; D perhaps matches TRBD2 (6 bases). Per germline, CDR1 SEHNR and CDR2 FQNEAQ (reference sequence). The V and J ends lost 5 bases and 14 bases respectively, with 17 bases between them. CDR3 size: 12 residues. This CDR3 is CASSGREDRGYF. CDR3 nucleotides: TGTGCCAGCAGCGGAAGGGAGGACCGGGGGTATTTT. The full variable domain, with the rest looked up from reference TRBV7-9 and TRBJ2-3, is DTGVSQNPRHKITKRGQNVTFRCDPISEHNRLYWYRQTLGQGPEFLTYFQNEAQLEKSRLLSDRFSAERPKGSFSTLEIQRTEQGDSAMYLCASSGREDRGYFGPGTRLTVL.

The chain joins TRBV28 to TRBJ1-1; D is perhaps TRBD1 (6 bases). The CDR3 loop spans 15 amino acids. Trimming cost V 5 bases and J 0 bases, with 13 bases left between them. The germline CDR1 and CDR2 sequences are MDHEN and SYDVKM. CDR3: CASSPTGPMNTEAFF. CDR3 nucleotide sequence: TGTGCCAGCAGTCCTACAGGGCCCATGAACACTGAAGCTTTCTTT.

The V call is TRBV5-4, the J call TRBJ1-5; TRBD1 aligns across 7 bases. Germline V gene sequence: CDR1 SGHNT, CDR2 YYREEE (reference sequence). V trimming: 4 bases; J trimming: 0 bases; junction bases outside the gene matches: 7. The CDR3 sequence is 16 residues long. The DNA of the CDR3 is TGTGCCAGCAGCCACGGGACAGATTTTAGCAATCAGCCCCAGCATTTT. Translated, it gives CASSHGTDFSNQPQHF. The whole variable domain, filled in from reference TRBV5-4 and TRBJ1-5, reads ETGVTQSPTHLIKTRGQQVTLRCSSQSGHNTVSWYQQALGQGPQFIFQYYREEENGRGNFPPRFSGLQFPNYSSELNVNALELDDSALYLCASSHGTDFSNQPQHFGDGTRLSIL.

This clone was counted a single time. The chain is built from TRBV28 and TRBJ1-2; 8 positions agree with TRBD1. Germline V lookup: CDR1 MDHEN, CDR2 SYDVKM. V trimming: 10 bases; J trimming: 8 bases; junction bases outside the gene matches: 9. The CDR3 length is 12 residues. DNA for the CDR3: TGTGCCACGCAGGGGGCAAGTGGCGGCTACACCTTC. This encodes CATQGASGGYTF.

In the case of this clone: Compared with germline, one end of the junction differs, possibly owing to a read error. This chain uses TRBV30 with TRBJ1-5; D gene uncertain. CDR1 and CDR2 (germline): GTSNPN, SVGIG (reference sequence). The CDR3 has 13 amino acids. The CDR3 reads CAGRLSGNQPQHF. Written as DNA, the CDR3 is TGTGCCGGGAGGCTCTCGGGCAATCAGCCCCAGCATTTT.

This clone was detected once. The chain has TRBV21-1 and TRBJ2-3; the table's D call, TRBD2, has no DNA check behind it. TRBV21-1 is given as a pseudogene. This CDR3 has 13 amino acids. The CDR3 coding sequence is TGTGCCAGCAGTCCCAGCGGCACAGATACGCAGTATTTT. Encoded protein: CASSPSGTDTQYF.

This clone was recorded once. CDR3 DNA sequence: TGTGCCTGGAGTGTACGAGGTGTCAGAACTCAAGAGACCCAGTACTTC. It is translated as CAWSVRGVRTQETQYF. The gene calls are TRBV30 and TRBJ2-5; D unresolved. CDR1 is GTSNPN and CDR2 is SVGIG in the germline V gene (reference sequence). The CDR3 is made up of 16 amino acids. The V gene lost 0 bases and the J gene lost 2 bases, with 16 bases spanning the gap.